Below are 22 T cell receptor beta chains sequenced from a single sample in a study of T cells in Graves' hyperthyroidism and ophthalmopathy. RNA transcripts served as the template for amplifying TCR beta CDR3 regions. Primed by the HTBI set, a first-round RT-PCR was run on the TCR CDR3. TCRdb reprocessed the multiplex PCR reads via MiXCR and lists one record per CDR3 protein. The sample records a few hundred thousand distinct CDR3 sequences, approximately 48% being singletons. The sample taken for sequencing was peripheral blood or thyroid tissue (not recorded which). The source is an adult woman with Graves' disease, either hyperthyroidism or ophthalmopathy (not recorded which).

There are many counts of this clonotype. The CDR3 bases are TGTGCCAGCAGCATACTAATCCGGGACTCTGGCTACACCTTC. This sequence encodes CASSILIRDSGYTF. J is TRBJ1-2 and V is TRBV7-2, with D possibly TRBD1 on 5 matching bases. CDR3 length: 14 amino acids. Trimming shortened V by 5 bases and J by 7 bases, and 17 bases separated the two germline ends. From germline, CDR1 is SGHTA and CDR2 FQGNSA.

This clonotype has a count of ten or more. The chain combines TRBV29-1 with TRBJ2-2; 11 nucleotides align to TRBD1. The CDR3 is made up of 14 amino acids. From germline, CDR1 is SQVTM and CDR2 ANQGSEA. V shed 6 bases and J 5 bases; nucleotides not matched to a gene: 5. The CDR3 bases are TGCAGCGTCCGGACAGGGGGCCGGACCGGGGAGCTGTTTTTT. Amino acids: CSVRTGGRTGELFF.

The V gene is TRBV7-3, the J gene TRBJ2-6; 9 nucleotides match TRBD1. Germline CDR1 and CDR2: SGHTA and FQGTGA. V lost 5 bases to trimming and J lost 2 bases; unmatched junction nucleotides: 7. This CDR3 has 17 amino acids. The CDR3 reads CASSPTGQGAGANVLTF. CDR3 in DNA: TGTGCCAGCAGCCCCACGGGACAGGGTGCTGGGGCCAACGTCCTGACTTTC.

This chain uses TRBV20-1 with TRBJ1-5, with D perhaps matching TRBD1 (5 bases). V was shortened by 8 bases and J by 5 bases, with 16 bases between the two germline ends. The CDR3 length is 13 residues. Per germline, CDR1 DFQATT and CDR2 SNEGSKA (reference sequence). CDR3 nucleotides: TGCAGTTATCGTCCAGGGATTGATCAGCCCCAGCATTTT. Amino acid sequence: CSYRPGIDQPQHF.

The table lists this clonotype with a few counts. This chain uses TRBV7-2 with TRBJ2-5; TRBD2 matches 10 bases. Germline V gene lookup returns CDR1 SGHTA and CDR2 FQGNSA. The CDR3 loop spans 17 amino acids. V lost 4 bases and J lost 5; bases outside the gene matches: 13. Here the CDR3 reads CASSSGLAALVEETQYF. The CDR3 DNA reads TGTGCCAGCAGCTCTGGACTAGCGGCCTTGGTAGAGGAGACCCAGTACTTC. Filled out from reference TRBV7-2 and TRBJ2-5, the complete variable domain reads GAGVSQSPSNKVTEKGKDVELRCDPISGHTALYWYRQSLGQGLEFLIYFQGNSAPDKSGLPSDRFSAERTGGSVSTLTIQRTQQEDSAVYLCASSSGLAALVEETQYFGPGTRLLVL.

This clonotype was detected ten times or more. V gene TRBV20-1 combines with J gene TRBJ2-7, with D possibly matching TRBD1 (6 bases). The CDR3 consists of 12 residues. Deletions cut 6 bases from V and 2 bases from J, with 11 bases between. Germline loops: CDR1 DFQATT, CDR2 SNEGSKA (reference sequence). DNA for the CDR3: TGCAGTGCGACCCGGGACACCTACGAGCAGTACTTC. Its protein is CSATRDTYEQYF.

The V gene is TRBV10-2, the J gene TRBJ1-1; TRBD1 agrees at 7 bases. J gave up 3 bases and V 6 bases, and 13 bases lay outside the gene matches. CDR1 WSHSY and CDR2 SAAADI come from the germline V gene. The CDR3 covers 16 residues. The CDR3 reads CASRLRGHGGDTEAFF. In DNA, the CDR3 is TGCGCCAGCAGATTGAGGGGGCACGGTGGGGACACTGAAGCTTTCTTT.

A word on this clonotype: A read error may be the cause here, since a much bigger clone is one base away. Without the conserved terminal phenylalanine or tryptophan, this CDR3 likely stems from a read error. This chain joins TRBV14 and TRBJ1-2; TRBD1 matches 10 bases. The CDR3 spans 15 residues. The V and J ends lost 6 bases and 3 bases, in that order; junction bases with no gene match: 7. The germline CDR1 and CDR2 sequences are SGHDN and FVKESK. The CDR3 nucleotides are TGTGCCAGCAGTCGGGACAGGGGACTTGACTATGGCTACACCTCC. It codes for CASSRDRGLDYGYTS.

This clonotype was found many times. The chain couples TRBV24-1 to TRBJ2-5; 8 bases are a match to TRBD1. This CDR3 region has 15 residues. The V and J ends lost 9 bases and 4 bases, in that order; junction bases with no gene match: 12. Per the germline V gene, CDR1 is KGHDR and CDR2 is SFDVKD. In DNA, the CDR3 is TGTGCCACCGCAACTCCCAGGGGGCTGGGAGAGACCCAGTACTTC. This codes for CATATPRGLGETQYF.

V is TRBV7-9 and J is TRBJ2-5, with D perhaps TRBD2 (7 bases). With 5 bases removed from V and 2 bases from J, the gap between germline ends came to 15 bases. Per the germline V gene, CDR1 is SEHNR and CDR2 is FQNEAQ (reference sequence). The CDR3 is 15 residues long. Here the CDR3 reads CASSQGGAVQETQYF. The DNA of the CDR3 is TGTGCCAGCAGCCAAGGGGGGGCAGTGCAAGAGACCCAGTACTTC. Looking up the rest from reference TRBV7-9 and TRBJ2-5 gives the full variable domain: DTGVSQNPRHKITKRGQNVTFRCDPISEHNRLYWYRQTLGQGPEFLTYFQNEAQLEKSRLLSDRFSAERPKGSFSTLEIQRTEQGDSAMYLCASSQGGAVQETQYFGPGTRLLVL.

This chain joins TRBV5-1 and TRBJ2-7; 12 bases are a match to TRBD1. CDR1 and CDR2 from the germline V gene are SGHRS and YFSETQ. V shed 4 bases and J 5 bases; nucleotides not matched to a gene: 10. This CDR3 region has 16 residues. The CDR3 DNA reads TGCGCCAGCAGCAGTGGGGACAGGGGGCGCGAAAACGAGCAGTACTTC. Encoded protein: CASSSGDRGRENEQYF. The complete variable domain, with remaining parts taken from reference TRBV5-1 and TRBJ2-7, reads KAGVTQTPRYLIKTRGQQVTLSCSPISGHRSVSWYQQTPGQGLQFLFEYFSETQRNKGNFPGRFSGRQFSNSRSEMNVSTLELGDSALYLCASSSGDRGRENEQYFGPGTRLTVT.

The chain recombines TRBV7-9 with TRBJ2-2; 13 nucleotides match TRBD2. V shed 6 bases and J 6 bases; nucleotides not matched to a gene: 7. The CDR3 has 16 amino acids. The V gene's germline CDR1 is SEHNR and CDR2 FQNEAQ (reference sequence). This CDR3 reads CASSPTSGRAAGELFF. The CDR3 DNA sequence: TGTGCCAGCAGTCCTACTAGCGGGAGGGCCGCCGGGGAGCTGTTTTTT.

A remark on this clonotype: Its ends do not fully match the called genes, so a read error is possible. CDR3 protein: CASSLALGTVYEQYF. In nucleotides, the CDR3 is TGTGCCAGCAGCTTAGCTTTAGGGACAGTTTACGAGCAGTACTTC. The chain joins TRBV12-3 or TRBV12-4 to TRBJ2-7, with TRBD1 identical over 7 bases. The CDR3 has 15 residues.

This chain links TRBV20-1 with TRBJ2-7; D is undetermined. Looked up from germline, CDR1 is DFQATT and CDR2 is SNEGSKA (reference sequence). CDR3 length: 11 amino acids. The CDR3 nucleotides are TGCAGCGTTAGAAGGGTTGGCGAGCAGTACTTC. Protein: CSVRRVGEQYF.

This clonotype was picked up one time. The chain uses TRBV7-9 and TRBJ1-1; no firm D call. The length of the CDR3 is 14 residues. CDR1 and CDR2 (germline): SEHNR, FQNEAQ (reference sequence). V was clipped by 4 bases and J by 6 bases, with 15 bases between them. DNA of the CDR3: TGTGCCAGCAGCTCCCGGACGGGGTCCCCTGAAGCTTTCTTT. Translated: CASSSRTGSPEAFF.

The V and J genes are TRBV20-1 and TRBJ1-2; 7 nucleotides line up with TRBD1. Germline V CDR1 and CDR2: DFQATT, SNEGSKA (reference sequence). The CDR3 sequence is 12 residues long. Losses at the gene ends were 6 bases for V and 4 bases for J; bases not matched to a gene: 5. Written as DNA, the CDR3 is TGCAGTGCACTGGACAGGATCTATGGCTACACCTTC. It specifies CSALDRIYGYTF.

The chain carries TRBV19 and TRBJ2-2; 10 nucleotides align to TRBD2. CDR1 and CDR2 (germline): LNHDA, SQIVND (reference sequence). Trimming took 1 base from V and 7 from J; bases not matched to a gene: 6. This CDR3 has 16 amino acids. Here the CDR3 reads CASSIALAGVVGELFF. The CDR3 nucleotides read TGTGCCAGTAGTATAGCTCTAGCGGGAGTCGTCGGGGAGCTGTTTTTT.

This rearrangement joins TRBV12-3 or TRBV12-4 to TRBJ2-7; D may be TRBD1 or TRBD2 (6 bases each). The CDR3 is made up of 13 amino acids. The V end lost 3 bases, the J end lost 4 bases, and 10 bases lay between the germline ends. The CDR3 nucleotides are TGTGCCAGCAGTTTTGCGGGACATTACGAGCAGTACTTC. This translates into CASSFAGHYEQYF.

This rearrangement joins TRBV2 to TRBJ2-7, with D possibly TRBD1 on 6 matching bases. The CDR3 runs to 13 residues. Trimming cost V 6 bases and J 3 bases, with 12 bases left between them. The germline V gene encodes CDR1 SNHLY and CDR2 FYNNEI. The CDR3 spells CASRKQGNYEQYF. The CDR3 coding sequence is TGTGCCAGCAGGAAACAGGGAAACTACGAGCAGTACTTC.

Here the CDR3 reads CASSSRGQGVNSPLHF. In nucleotides, the CDR3 is TGTGCCAGCAGCTCCCGGGGACAGGGGGTTAATTCACCCCTCCACTTT. The chain joins TRBV5-4 to TRBJ1-6; 11 bases are shared with TRBD1. Germline CDR1 SGHNT, CDR2 YYREEE (reference sequence). V shed 3 bases and J 6 bases; nucleotides not matched to a gene: 5. The CDR3 has 16 amino acids.

A remark on this clonotype: An end of the junction does not agree with germline; a read error may underlie this. The chain employs TRBV2 and TRBJ2-5, with no clear D. The CDR3 loop spans 14 amino acids. Germline loops: CDR1 SNHLY, CDR2 FYNNEI. The CDR3 region has the DNA TGCGCCAGCAGCCAAGGCACGCGGTCGGAGACCCAGTACTTC. This gives the protein CASSQGTRSETQYF.

The table lists this clonotype with many counts. V and J are TRBV28 and TRBJ1-1; D is unresolved. CDR1 and CDR2 (germline): MDHEN, SYDVKM. The CDR3 runs 11 residues. CDR3 protein: CATRPNTEAFF. CDR3 bases: TGTGCGACGAGGCCGAACACTGAAGCTTTCTTT.